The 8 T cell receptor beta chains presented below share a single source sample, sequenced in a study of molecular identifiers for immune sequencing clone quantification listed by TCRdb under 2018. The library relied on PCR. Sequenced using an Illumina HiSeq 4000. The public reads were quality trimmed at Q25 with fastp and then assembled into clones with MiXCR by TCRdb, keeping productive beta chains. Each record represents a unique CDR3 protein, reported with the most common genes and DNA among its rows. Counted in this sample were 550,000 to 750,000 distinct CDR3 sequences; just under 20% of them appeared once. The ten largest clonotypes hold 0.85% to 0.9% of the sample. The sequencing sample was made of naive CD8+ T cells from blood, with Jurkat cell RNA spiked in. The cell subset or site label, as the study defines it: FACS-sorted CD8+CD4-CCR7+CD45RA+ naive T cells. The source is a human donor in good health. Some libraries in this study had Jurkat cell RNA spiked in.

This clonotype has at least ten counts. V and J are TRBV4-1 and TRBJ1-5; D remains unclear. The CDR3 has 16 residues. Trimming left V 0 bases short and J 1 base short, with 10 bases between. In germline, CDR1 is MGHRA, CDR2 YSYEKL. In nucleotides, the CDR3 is TGCGCCAGCAGCCAAGATAGAACCGGGAGCAATCAGCCCCAGCATTTT. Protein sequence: CASSQDRTGSNQPQHF.

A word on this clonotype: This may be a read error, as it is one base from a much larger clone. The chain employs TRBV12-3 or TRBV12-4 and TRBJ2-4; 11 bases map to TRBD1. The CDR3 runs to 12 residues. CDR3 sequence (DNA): TGTGCCACCGGACAGGGGGCGAACATTCAGTCCTTC. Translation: CATGQGANIQSF.

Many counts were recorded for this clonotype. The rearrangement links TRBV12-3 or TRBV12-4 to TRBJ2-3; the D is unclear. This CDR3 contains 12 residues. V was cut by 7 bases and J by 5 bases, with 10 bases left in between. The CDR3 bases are TGTGCCAGCACCTTACTGGGAGATACGCAGTATTTT. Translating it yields CASTLLGDTQYF.

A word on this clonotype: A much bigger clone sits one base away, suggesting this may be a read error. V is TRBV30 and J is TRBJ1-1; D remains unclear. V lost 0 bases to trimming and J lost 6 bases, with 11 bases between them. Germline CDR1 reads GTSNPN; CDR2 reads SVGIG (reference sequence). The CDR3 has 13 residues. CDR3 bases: TGTGCCTGGAGTGTACGGGGTGTCGCTGAAGCTTTCTTT. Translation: CAWSVRGVAEAFF.

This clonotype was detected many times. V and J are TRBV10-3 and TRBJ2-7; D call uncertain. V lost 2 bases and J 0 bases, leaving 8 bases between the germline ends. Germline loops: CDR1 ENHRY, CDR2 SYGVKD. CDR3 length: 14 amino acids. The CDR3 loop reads CAISEGPLSYEQYF. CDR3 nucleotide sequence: TGTGCCATCAGTGAGGGCCCTCTCTCCTACGAGCAGTACTTC.

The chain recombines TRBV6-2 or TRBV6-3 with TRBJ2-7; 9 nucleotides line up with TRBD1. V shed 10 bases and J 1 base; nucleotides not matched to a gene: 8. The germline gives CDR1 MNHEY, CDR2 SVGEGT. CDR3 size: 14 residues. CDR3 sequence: CANSDRGYSYEQYF. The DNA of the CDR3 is TGTGCCAACAGCGACAGGGGGTATTCCTACGAGCAGTACTTC.

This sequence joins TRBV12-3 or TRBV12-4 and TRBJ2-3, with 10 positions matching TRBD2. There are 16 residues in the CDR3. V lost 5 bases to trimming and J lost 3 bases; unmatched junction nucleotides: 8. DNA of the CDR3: TGTGCCAGCAGTGTTCTTCTAGCGGGGGTGACAGATACGCAGTATTTT. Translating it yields CASSVLLAGVTDTQYF.

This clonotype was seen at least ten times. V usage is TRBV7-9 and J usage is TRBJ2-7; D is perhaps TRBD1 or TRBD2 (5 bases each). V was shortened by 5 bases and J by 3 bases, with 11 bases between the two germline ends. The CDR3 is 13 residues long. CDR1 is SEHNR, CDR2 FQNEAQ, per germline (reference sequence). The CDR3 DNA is TGTGCCAGCAGCCGAGATGGGGGCTACGAGCAGTACTTC. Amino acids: CASSRDGGYEQYF.